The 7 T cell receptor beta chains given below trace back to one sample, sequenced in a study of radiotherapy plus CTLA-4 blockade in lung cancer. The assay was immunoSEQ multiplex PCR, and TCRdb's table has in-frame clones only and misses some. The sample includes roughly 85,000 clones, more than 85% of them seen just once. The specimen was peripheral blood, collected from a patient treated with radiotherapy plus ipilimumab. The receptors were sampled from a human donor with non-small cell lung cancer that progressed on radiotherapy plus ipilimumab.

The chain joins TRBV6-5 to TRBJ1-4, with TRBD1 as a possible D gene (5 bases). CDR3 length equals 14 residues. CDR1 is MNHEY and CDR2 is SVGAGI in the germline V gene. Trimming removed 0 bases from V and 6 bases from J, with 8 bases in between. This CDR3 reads CASSYSRGDEKLFF. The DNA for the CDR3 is TGTGCCAGCAGTTACTCCCGGGGGGATGAAAAACTGTTTTTT.

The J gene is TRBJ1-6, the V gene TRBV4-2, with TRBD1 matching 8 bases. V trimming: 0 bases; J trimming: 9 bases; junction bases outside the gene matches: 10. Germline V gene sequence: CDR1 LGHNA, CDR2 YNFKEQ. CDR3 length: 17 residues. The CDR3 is CASSQESGGNVVSPLHF. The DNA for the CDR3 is TGTGCCAGCAGCCAAGAGTCAGGGGGCAACGTAGTTTCACCCCTCCACTTT.

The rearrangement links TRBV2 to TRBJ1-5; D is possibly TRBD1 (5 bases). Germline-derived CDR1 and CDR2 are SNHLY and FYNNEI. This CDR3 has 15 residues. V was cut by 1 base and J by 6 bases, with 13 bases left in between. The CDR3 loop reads CASSEDGGGSQPQHF. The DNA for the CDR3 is TGTGCCAGCAGTGAAGACGGGGGTGGCAGTCAGCCCCAGCATTTT.

The CDR3 region is CASSPGQGALETQYF. DNA of the CDR3: TGTGCCAGCAGCCCGGGGCAGGGGGCGCTTGAGACCCAGTACTTC. The rearrangement joins TRBV7-9 to TRBJ2-5; 8 nucleotides match TRBD1. The length of the CDR3 is 15 residues. Germline V gene lookup returns CDR1 SEHNR and CDR2 FQNEAQ (reference sequence). Unmatched junction bases numbered 10, after V lost 5 bases and J lost 5 bases.

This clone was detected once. The CDR3 DNA follows: TGTGCCAGCAGACCAGCCTACAGGGGAAACACCGGGGAGCTGTTTTTT. This translates into CASRPAYRGNTGELFF. This rearrangement joins TRBV7-6 to TRBJ2-2; 7 bases are shared with TRBD1. Looked up from germline, CDR1 is SGHVS and CDR2 is FNYEAQ. This CDR3 contains 16 residues. V shed 6 bases and J 2 bases; nucleotides not matched to a gene: 9.

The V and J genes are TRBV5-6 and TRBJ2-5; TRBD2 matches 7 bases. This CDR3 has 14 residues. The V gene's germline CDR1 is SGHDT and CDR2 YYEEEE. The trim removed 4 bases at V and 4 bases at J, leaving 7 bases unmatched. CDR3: CASSASGVGETQYF. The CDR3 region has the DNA TGTGCCAGCAGCGCAAGCGGGGTTGGAGAGACCCAGTACTTC.

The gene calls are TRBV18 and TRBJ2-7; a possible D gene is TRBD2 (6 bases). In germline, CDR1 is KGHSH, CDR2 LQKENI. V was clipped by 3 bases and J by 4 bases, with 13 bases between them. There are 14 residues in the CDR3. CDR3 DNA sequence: TGTGCCAGCTCACCGTACGGGGAGGAATACGAGCAGTACTTC. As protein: CASSPYGEEYEQYF.